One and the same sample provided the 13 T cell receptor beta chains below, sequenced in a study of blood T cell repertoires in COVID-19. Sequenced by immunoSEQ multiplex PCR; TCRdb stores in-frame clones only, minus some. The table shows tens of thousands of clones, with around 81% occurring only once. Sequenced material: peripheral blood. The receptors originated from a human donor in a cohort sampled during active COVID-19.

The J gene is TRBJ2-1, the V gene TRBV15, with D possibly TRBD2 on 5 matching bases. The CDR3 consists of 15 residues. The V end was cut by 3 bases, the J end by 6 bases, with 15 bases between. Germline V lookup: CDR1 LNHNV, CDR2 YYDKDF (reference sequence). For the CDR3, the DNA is TGTGCCACCAGCAGGTCTCGAGGGTTGAGCAATGAGCAGTTCTTC. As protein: CATSRSRGLSNEQFF.

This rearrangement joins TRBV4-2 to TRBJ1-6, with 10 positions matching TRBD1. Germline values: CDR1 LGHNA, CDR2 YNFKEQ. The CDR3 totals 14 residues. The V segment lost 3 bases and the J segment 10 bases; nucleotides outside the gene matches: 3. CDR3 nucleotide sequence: TGTGCCAGCAGCCACTGGGACAGGGGATCACCCCTCCACTTT. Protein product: CASSHWDRGSPLHF.

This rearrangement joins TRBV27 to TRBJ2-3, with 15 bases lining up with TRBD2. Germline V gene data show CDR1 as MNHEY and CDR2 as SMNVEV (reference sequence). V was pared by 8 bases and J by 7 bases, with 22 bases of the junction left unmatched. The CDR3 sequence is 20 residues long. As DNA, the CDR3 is TGTGCCAGCGCGGAGGCCGGACTAGCGGGGGGGCTGGGTGGCGGCTATACGCAGTATTTT. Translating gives CASAEAGLAGGLGGGYTQYF.

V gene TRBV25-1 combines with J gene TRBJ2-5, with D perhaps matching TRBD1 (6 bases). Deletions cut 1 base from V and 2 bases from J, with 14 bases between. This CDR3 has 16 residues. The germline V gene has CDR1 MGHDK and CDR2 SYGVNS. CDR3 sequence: CASSEFRTQGQETQYF. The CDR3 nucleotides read TGTGCCAGCAGTGAATTTCGGACTCAGGGGCAAGAGACCCAGTACTTC.

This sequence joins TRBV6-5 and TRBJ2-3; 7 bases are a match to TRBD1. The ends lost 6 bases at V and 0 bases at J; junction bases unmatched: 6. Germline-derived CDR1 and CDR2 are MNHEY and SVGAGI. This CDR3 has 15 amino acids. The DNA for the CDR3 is TGTGCCAGCAGCAAAATACAGGGGAGCACAGATACGCAGTATTTT. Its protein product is CASSKIQGSTDTQYF.

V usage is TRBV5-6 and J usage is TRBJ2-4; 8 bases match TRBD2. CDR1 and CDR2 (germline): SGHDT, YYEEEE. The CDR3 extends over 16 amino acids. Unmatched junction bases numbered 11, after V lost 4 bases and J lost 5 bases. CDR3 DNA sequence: TGTGCCAGCAGCCAGAGGAGCGGGGGTGTGGAAAACATTCAGTACTTC. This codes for CASSQRSGGVENIQYF.

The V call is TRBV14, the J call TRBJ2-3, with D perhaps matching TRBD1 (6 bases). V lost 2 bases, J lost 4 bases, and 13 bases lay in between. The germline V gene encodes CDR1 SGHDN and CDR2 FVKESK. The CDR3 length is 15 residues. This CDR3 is CASSQWAGAADTQYF. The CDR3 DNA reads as TGTGCCAGCAGCCAATGGGCAGGGGCGGCAGATACGCAGTATTTT.

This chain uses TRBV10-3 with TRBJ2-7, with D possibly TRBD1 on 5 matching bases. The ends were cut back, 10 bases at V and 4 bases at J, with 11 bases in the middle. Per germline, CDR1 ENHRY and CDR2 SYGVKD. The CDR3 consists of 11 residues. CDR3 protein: CASGHRYEQYF. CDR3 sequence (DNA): TGTGCCAGCGGACACCGTTACGAGCAGTACTTC.

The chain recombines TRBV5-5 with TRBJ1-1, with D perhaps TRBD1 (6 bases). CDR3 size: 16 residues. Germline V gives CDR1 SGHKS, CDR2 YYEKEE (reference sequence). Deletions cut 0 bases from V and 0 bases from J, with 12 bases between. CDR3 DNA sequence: TGTGCCAGCAGCTTGGCCGGACAGAGATTGAACACTGAAGCTTTCTTT. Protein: CASSLAGQRLNTEAFF.

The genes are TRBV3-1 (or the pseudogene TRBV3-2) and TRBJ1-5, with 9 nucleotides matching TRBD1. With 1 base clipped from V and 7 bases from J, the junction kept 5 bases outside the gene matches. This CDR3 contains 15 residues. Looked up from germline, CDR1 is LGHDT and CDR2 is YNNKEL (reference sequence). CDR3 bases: TGTGCCAGCAGCCAAGGGACAGGGGCCGGACAGCCCCAGCATTTT. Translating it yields CASSQGTGAGQPQHF.

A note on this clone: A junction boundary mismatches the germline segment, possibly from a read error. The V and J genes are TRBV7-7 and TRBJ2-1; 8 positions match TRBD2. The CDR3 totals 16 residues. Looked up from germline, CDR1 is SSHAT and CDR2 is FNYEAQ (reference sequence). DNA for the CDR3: TGTGCTAGCAGCCTCACTAGCGGCGGAACCTGGGATGAGCAGTTCTTC. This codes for CASSLTSGGTWDEQFF.

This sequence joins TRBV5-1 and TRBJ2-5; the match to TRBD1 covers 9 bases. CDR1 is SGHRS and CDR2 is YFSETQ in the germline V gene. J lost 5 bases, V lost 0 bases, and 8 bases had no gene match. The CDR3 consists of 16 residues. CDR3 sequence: CASSLAPGTGTETQYF. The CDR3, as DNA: TGCGCCAGCAGCTTGGCACCCGGGACAGGGACGGAGACCCAGTACTTC.

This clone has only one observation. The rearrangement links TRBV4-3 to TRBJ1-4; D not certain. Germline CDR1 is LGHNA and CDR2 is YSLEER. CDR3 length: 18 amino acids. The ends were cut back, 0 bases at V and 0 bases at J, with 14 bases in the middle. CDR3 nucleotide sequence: TGCGCCAGCAGCCAAGATTACAGTCGATATGCAACTAATGAAAAACTGTTTTTT. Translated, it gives CASSQDYSRYATNEKLFF.